The 26 T cell receptor beta chains presented below share a single source sample, sequenced in a study of neurological immune-mediated disorders. Time point specified: longitudinal time-point 3. TCRdb analysed the 5' RACE reads with MiXCR anew, one entry per CDR3 protein. The sample comprises approximately 100,000 distinct CDR3 sequences, roughly 10% of which are singletons, and approximately 3.3% rests with the top ten. Sample: PBMCs. All receptors derive from a female donor with HTLV-1-associated myelopathy (HAM/TSP).

This clonotype was seen ten or more times. Written as DNA, the CDR3 is TGTGCCAGCAGTTGGGGCGGGGGGTCGTACAATGAGCAGTTCTTC. It codes for CASSWGGGSYNEQFF. The chain has TRBV12-3 or TRBV12-4 and TRBJ2-1; 8 bases are a match to TRBD2. Germline trimming cut 4 bases from V and 4 bases from J; bases unmatched to any gene: 6. The CDR3 has 15 residues.

This clonotype was seen many times. The chain recombines TRBV5-5 with TRBJ2-7, with D possibly called TRBD1 or TRBD2 (5 bases each). This CDR3 comprises 14 residues. Trimming left V 2 bases short and J 3 bases short, with 12 bases between. Germline V gene lookup returns CDR1 SGHKS and CDR2 YYEKEE (reference sequence). This chain's CDR3 is CASSFGAGSYEQYF. DNA for the CDR3: TGTGCCAGCAGCTTCGGAGCAGGGAGCTACGAGCAGTACTTC.

This clonotype was counted ten times or more. The rearrangement uses TRBV4-1 and TRBJ2-7, with D possibly TRBD1 on 6 matching bases. CDR3 length: 15 amino acids. Germline CDR1 MGHRA, CDR2 YSYEKL. V was trimmed by 0 bases and J by 2 bases, leaving 11 bases between them. The CDR3 sequence is CASSQEAYRAYEQYF. The CDR3 DNA reads TGCGCCAGCAGCCAAGAAGCCTACAGGGCCTACGAGCAGTACTTC.

This clonotype came up many times. This chain joins TRBV3-1 and TRBJ2-3; 10 nucleotides match TRBD2. J was trimmed by 0 bases and V by 4 bases; bases with no gene match: 4. The CDR3 is 16 residues long. CDR1 is LGHDT and CDR2 is YNNKEL in the germline V gene (reference sequence). Written as DNA, the CDR3 is TGTGCCAGCAGCCCCGGGACTAGCGTAAGCACAGATACGCAGTATTTT. Its translation: CASSPGTSVSTDTQYF.

Many counts were recorded for this clonotype. V is TRBV5-6 and J is TRBJ2-5; 11 positions match TRBD2. The CDR3 is 15 amino acids. Germline lookup yields CDR1 SGHDT and CDR2 YYEEEE. With 3 bases clipped from V and 0 bases from J, the junction kept 1 base outside the gene matches. CDR3 loop: CASSSTSGDQETQYF. The CDR3 region has the DNA TGTGCCAGCAGCTCGACTAGCGGGGACCAAGAGACCCAGTACTTC.

The sample holds many counts of this clonotype. The rearrangement joins TRBV7-2 to TRBJ2-2, with no clear D. Germline CDR1 SGHTA, CDR2 FQGNSA. The CDR3 length is 14 residues. With 0 bases removed from V and 5 bases from J, the gap between germline ends came to 7 bases. For the CDR3, the DNA is TGTGCCAGCAGCTTAGCGAGGCGAACCGGGGAGCTGTTTTTT. It codes for CASSLARRTGELFF.

As concerns this clonotype: A read error may explain this, as a much larger clone is one base away. The chain joins TRBV5-1 to TRBJ2-3; TRBD1 might be the D (6 bases). The CDR3 extends over 15 amino acids. Germline values: CDR1 SGHRS, CDR2 YFSETQ. CDR3 region: CASASGTLSTDMQYF. The CDR3 DNA reads as TGCGCCAGCGCATCCGGGACACTTAGCACAGATATGCAGTATTTT.

Ten or more counts support this clonotype. This chain joins TRBV28 and TRBJ1-2; possibly TRBD1 for D (6 bases). The germline gives CDR1 MDHEN, CDR2 SYDVKM. CDR3 length: 11 residues. V was pared by 4 bases and J by 9 bases, with 9 bases between. CDR3 DNA sequence: TGTGCCAGCAGTTCGGGACATCGCTACACCTTC. It translates to CASSSGHRYTF.

At least ten counts were recorded for this clonotype. The gene calls are TRBV10-3 and TRBJ2-3, with D unresolved. The CDR3 loop spans 12 amino acids. The germline gives CDR1 ENHRY, CDR2 SYGVKD. Trimming removed 10 bases from V and 0 bases from J, with 8 bases in between. In DNA, the CDR3 is TGTGCCACCTCGGACAGCACAGATACGCAGTATTTT. Protein: CATSDSTDTQYF.

The chain is built from TRBV30 and TRBJ1-1; D not resolved. Germline CDR1 GTSNPN, CDR2 SVGIG (reference sequence). CDR3 size: 12 residues. Trimming removed 4 bases at V and 4 bases at J, with 10 bases between. The CDR3 DNA follows: TGTGCCTGGAATAGAGGTGTCACTGAAGCTTTCTTT. This gives the protein CAWNRGVTEAFF.

This clonotype was seen a handful of times. The V gene is TRBV20-1, the J gene TRBJ1-2; 7 bases fit TRBD1. CDR3 length equals 14 residues. Germline CDR1 reads DFQATT; CDR2 reads SNEGSKA (reference sequence). V dropped 3 bases and J dropped 5; count of bases not matched to a gene: 9. CDR3: CSARDRPSIYGYTF. CDR3 sequence (DNA): TGCAGTGCTAGGGACAGGCCTAGCATATATGGCTACACCTTC.

At least ten counts were recorded for this clonotype. The rearrangement uses TRBV6-5 and TRBJ2-2; D is perhaps TRBD1 or TRBD2 (5 bases each). Germline CDR1 MNHEY, CDR2 SVGAGI. This CDR3 is built from 14 residues. The V end was cut by 6 bases, the J end by 3 bases, with 11 bases between. CDR3 amino acids: CASRDQGHTGELFF. The CDR3 DNA reads TGTGCCAGCAGGGACCAGGGACACACCGGGGAGCTGTTTTTT.

This clonotype was seen at least ten times. The gene calls are TRBV5-1 and TRBJ2-7; 8 bases are a match to TRBD1. Trimming removed 0 bases from V and 6 bases from J; junction bases left unmatched: 5. Germline V lookup: CDR1 SGHRS, CDR2 YFSETQ. The CDR3 runs 14 residues. The CDR3 protein is CASSLGTGSLEQYF. Written as DNA, the CDR3 is TGCGCCAGCAGCTTGGGGACAGGGAGCCTCGAGCAGTACTTC.

This clonotype was picked up many times. The chain combines TRBV4-1 with TRBJ2-7; 7 bases map to TRBD1. The germline V gene has CDR1 MGHRA and CDR2 YSYEKL. The CDR3 is 15 amino acids. Germline trimming cut 0 bases from V and 4 bases from J; bases unmatched to any gene: 6. CDR3 protein: CASSQDKTGLYEQYF. The CDR3 nucleotides are TGCGCCAGCAGCCAAGATAAGACAGGGCTGTACGAGCAGTACTTC.

This clonotype was recorded at least ten times. The rearrangement joins TRBV20-1 to TRBJ2-1; 12 bases are shared with TRBD2. From germline, CDR1 is DFQATT and CDR2 SNEGSKA (reference sequence). CDR3 length: 16 residues. Losses at the gene ends were 3 bases for V and 7 bases for J; bases not matched to a gene: 10. The CDR3 sequence is CSARALRLAGDNEQFF. The CDR3 DNA sequence: TGCAGTGCTAGGGCCCTCAGACTAGCGGGGGATAATGAGCAGTTCTTC.

This clonotype was recorded a few times. The rearrangement joins TRBV20-1 to TRBJ2-5; possible D gene TRBD2, 7 bases. Germline V lookup: CDR1 DFQATT, CDR2 SNEGSKA (reference sequence). The germline V and J ends were trimmed by 3 bases and 3 bases, with 11 bases remaining between them. The CDR3 spans 13 residues. The CDR3 loop reads CSASGGLKETQYF. The CDR3 nucleotides are TGCAGTGCTAGCGGGGGGCTGAAAGAGACCCAGTACTTC.

This clonotype was recorded many times. The J gene is TRBJ2-1, the V gene TRBV7-2, with TRBD2 matching 8 bases. The CDR3 has 16 amino acids. CDR1 and CDR2 from the germline V gene are SGHTA and FQGNSA. V was pared by 1 base and J by 2 bases, with 4 bases of the junction left unmatched. The CDR3 is CASSLVASGPYNEQFF. The CDR3 DNA sequence: TGTGCCAGCAGCTTAGTCGCTAGCGGGCCCTACAATGAGCAGTTCTTC.

This clonotype was seen only a few times. V usage is TRBV5-1 and J usage is TRBJ2-1; the D is unclear. The V gene's germline CDR1 is SGHRS and CDR2 YFSETQ. Trimming left V 2 bases short and J 9 bases short, with 27 bases between. The CDR3 covers 18 residues. CDR3 in amino acids: CASSLRLSPTLGIGEQFF. In DNA form, the CDR3 reads TGCGCCAGCAGCTTAAGATTGAGCCCTACATTGGGTATTGGTGAGCAGTTCTTC.

The chain couples TRBV5-1 to TRBJ1-4; possible D gene TRBD1, 6 bases. CDR3 size: 15 residues. Germline V CDR1 and CDR2: SGHRS, YFSETQ. Trimming took off 2 bases at V and 0 bases at J, with 8 bases between the two ends. The CDR3 DNA reads as TGCGCCAGCAGCTTAAGGGGGTCAACTAATGAAAAACTGTTTTTT. This codes for CASSLRGSTNEKLFF.

This clonotype appeared many times. This rearrangement joins TRBV2 to TRBJ1-1, with 7 bases matching TRBD1. CDR3 length: 14 amino acids. Germline V gene data show CDR1 as SNHLY and CDR2 as FYNNEI. V dropped 4 bases and J dropped 1; count of bases not matched to a gene: 3. The CDR3 reads CASSGNRGNTEAFF. The DNA of the CDR3 is TGTGCCAGCAGTGGAAACAGGGGGAACACTGAAGCTTTCTTT.

This clonotype has at least ten counts. The chain uses TRBV7-2 and TRBJ2-3, with TRBD1 matching 9 bases. The CDR3 has 16 residues. Looked up from germline, CDR1 is SGHTA and CDR2 is FQGNSA. With V trimmed by 4 bases and J by 6 bases, 11 bases remained unmatched. The CDR3 DNA reads TGTGCCAGCAGCTCACAGGGGGCATTATCATATGATACGCAGTATTTT. Its protein product is CASSSQGALSYDTQYF.

This clonotype was observed many times. The gene calls are TRBV10-3 and TRBJ2-5; D gene unclear. In germline, CDR1 is ENHRY, CDR2 SYGVKD. V lost 2 bases and J 4 bases, leaving 8 bases between the germline ends. This CDR3 is built from 13 residues. The CDR3 loop reads CAISEAAIETQYF. CDR3 bases: TGTGCCATCAGTGAGGCTGCGATAGAGACCCAGTACTTC.

At least ten counts were recorded for this clonotype. V is TRBV29-1 and J is TRBJ1-1; 8 nucleotides line up with TRBD1. Per germline, CDR1 SQVTM and CDR2 ANQGSEA. The length of the CDR3 is 11 residues. With 5 bases clipped from V and 8 bases from J, the junction kept 4 bases outside the gene matches. The CDR3 sequence is CSVSGTGEAFF. The CDR3 nucleotides are TGCAGCGTTTCGGGGACAGGAGAAGCTTTCTTT.

There are many counts of this clonotype. This rearrangement joins TRBV18 to TRBJ2-7, with D tentatively TRBD1 (6 bases). With 1 base removed from V and 4 bases from J, the gap between germline ends came to 8 bases. CDR3 length: 13 amino acids. CDR1 KGHSH and CDR2 LQKENI come from the germline V gene. Written as DNA, the CDR3 is TGTGCCAGCTCACCACTACAGGGATACGAGCAGTACTTC. Translating it yields CASSPLQGYEQYF.

Comment on this clonotype: This may come from a read error, since a much larger clone is one base off. The chain recombines TRBV7-9 with TRBJ2-2; possible D gene TRBD1, 5 bases. This CDR3 spans 15 amino acids. V was cut by 2 bases and J by 4 bases, with 11 bases left in between. Per germline, CDR1 SEHNR and CDR2 FQNEAQ (reference sequence). The CDR3 region is CASSLLRGGTGELFF. The DNA for the CDR3 is TGTGCCAGCAGCTTACTAAGGGGTGGCACCGGGGAGCTGTTTTTT.

Ten or more counts support this clonotype. The chain links TRBV9 to TRBJ1-5; D possibly corresponds to TRBD1 (6 bases). Trimming shortened V by 3 bases and J by 5 bases, and 12 bases separated the two germline ends. The CDR3 consists of 14 residues. Germline V gene sequence: CDR1 SGDLS, CDR2 YYNGEE. CDR3 bases: TGTGCCAGCAGCGAGGAAGCAGGGGATCAGCCCCAGCATTTT. Translating it yields CASSEEAGDQPQHF.